The entry below gives a single TCR beta chain sequence along with its context. This sample was taken from a study of blood T cell repertoires in COVID-19. Study at large: Samples representing acute and convalescent COVID-19 were sourced from the United States, Italy and Spain.

In the authors' workflow: Using reference gene primer amplification, nucleated cell counts were estimated. Here immunoSEQ multiplex PCR was the method, and the copy in TCRdb shows in-frame clones only, minus some. V, J and clone size are those of that table, while D and trimming were read from the DNA. The table includes over 110,000 clones, approximately 80% detected once. CDR1 is MDHEN, CDR2 SYDVKM, per germline. The CDR3 sequence is 13 residues long. Unmatched junction bases numbered 4, after V lost 5 bases and J lost 6 bases. The genes are TRBV28 and TRBJ2-3; 8 bases line up with TRBD2. Sequencing was performed on peripheral blood. The source of this sequence is a man aged 70 or older who had recovered from COVID-19. The CDR3 coding sequence is TGTGCCAGCAGTACCCGGGAGGGGGATACGCAGTATTTT. This encodes CASSTREGDTQYF.